The sequence of this TCR beta chain was determined in a study of blood T cell repertoires in COVID-19. As for the study in general: T cells, B-cell-depleted T cells, or PBMCs supplied cDNA or gDNA.

V was clipped by 1 base and J by 5 bases; unmatched bases: 19. The CDR3 sequence is 19 residues long. The germline gives CDR1 MNHNS, CDR2 SASEGT. Adults between about 18 and 89 years of age took part from about two dozen US areas. Membership in each cohort depended on participant-reported clinical history. Sequenced by immunoSEQ multiplex PCR; TCRdb stores in-frame clones only, minus some. The table includes roughly 200,000 clones, more than 70% detected once. The sequence came from a man between 40 and 49 years old who had recovered from COVID-19. The V and J genes are TRBV6-1 and TRBJ2-5, with 7 nucleotides matching TRBD2. Sequences were obtained from PBMCs or T cells enriched from blood (not recorded which). For the CDR3, the DNA is TGTGCCAGCAGTGAAGTCGGATTGCGGGAGTTGCTGCGAAAGGAGACCCAGTACTTC. It translates to CASSEVGLRELLRKETQYF.